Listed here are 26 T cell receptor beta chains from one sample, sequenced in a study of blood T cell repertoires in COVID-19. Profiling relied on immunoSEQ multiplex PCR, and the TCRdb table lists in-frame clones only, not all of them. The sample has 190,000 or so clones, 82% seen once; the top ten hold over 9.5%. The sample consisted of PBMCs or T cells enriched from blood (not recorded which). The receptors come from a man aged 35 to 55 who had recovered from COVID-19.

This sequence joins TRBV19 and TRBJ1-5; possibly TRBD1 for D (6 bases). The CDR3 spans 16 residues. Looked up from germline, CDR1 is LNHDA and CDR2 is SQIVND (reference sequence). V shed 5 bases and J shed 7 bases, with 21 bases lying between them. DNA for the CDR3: TGTGCCAGTAGTCGTCCGGGACACCACCGCGACCAGCCCCAGCATTTT. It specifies CASSRPGHHRDQPQHF.

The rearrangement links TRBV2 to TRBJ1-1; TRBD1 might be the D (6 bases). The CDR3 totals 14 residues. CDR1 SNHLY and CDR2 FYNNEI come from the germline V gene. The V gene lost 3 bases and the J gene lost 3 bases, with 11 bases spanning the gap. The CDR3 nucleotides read TGTGCCAGCAGTGATTCAGGGGCGGACACTGAAGCTTTCTTT. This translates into CASSDSGADTEAFF. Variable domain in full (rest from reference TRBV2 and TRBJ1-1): EPEVTQTPSHQVTQMGQEVILRCVPISNHLYFYWYRQILGQKVEFLVSFYNNEISEKSEIFDDQFSVERPDGSNFTLKIRSTKLEDSAMYFCASSDSGADTEAFFGQGTRLTVV.

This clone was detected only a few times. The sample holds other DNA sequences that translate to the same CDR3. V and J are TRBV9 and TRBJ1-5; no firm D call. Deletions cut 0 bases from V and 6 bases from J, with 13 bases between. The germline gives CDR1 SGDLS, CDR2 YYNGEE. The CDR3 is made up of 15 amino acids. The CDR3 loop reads CASSVEAGAGQPQHF. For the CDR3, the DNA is TGTGCCAGCAGCGTAGAGGCAGGTGCCGGTCAGCCCCAGCATTTT.

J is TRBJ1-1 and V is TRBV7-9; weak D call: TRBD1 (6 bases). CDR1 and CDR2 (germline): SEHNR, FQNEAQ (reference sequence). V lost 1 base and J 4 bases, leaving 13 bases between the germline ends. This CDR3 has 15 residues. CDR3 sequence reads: CASSLGGLGLTEAFF. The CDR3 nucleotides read TGTGCCAGCAGCTTAGGGGGGCTGGGGCTCACTGAAGCTTTCTTT. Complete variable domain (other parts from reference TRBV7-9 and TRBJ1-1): DTGVSQNPRHKITKRGQNVTFRCDPISEHNRLYWYRQTLGQGPEFLTYFQNEAQLEKSRLLSDRFSAERPKGSFSTLEIQRTEQGDSAMYLCASSLGGLGLTEAFFGQGTRLTVV.

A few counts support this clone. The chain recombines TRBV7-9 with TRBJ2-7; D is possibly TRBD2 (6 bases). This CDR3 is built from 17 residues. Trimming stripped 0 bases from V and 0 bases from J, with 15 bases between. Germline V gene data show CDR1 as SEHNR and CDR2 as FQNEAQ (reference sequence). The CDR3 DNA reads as TGTGCCAGCAGCTTAGCAGGTTGGAGGGGCTTCTCCTACGAGCAGTACTTC. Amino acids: CASSLAGWRGFSYEQYF.

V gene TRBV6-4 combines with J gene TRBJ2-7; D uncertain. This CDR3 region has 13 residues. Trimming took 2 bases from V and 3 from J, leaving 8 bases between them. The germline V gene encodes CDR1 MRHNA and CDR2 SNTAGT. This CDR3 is CASSDLVGYEQYF. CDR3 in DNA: TGTGCCAGCAGTGACCTGGTCGGCTACGAGCAGTACTTC.

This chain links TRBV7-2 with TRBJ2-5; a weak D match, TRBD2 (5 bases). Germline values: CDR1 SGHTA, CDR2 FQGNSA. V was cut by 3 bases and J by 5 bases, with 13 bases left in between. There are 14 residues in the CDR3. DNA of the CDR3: TGTGCCAGCAGCTTTTATGGGTCGGGGGAGACCCAGTACTTC. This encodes CASSFYGSGETQYF.

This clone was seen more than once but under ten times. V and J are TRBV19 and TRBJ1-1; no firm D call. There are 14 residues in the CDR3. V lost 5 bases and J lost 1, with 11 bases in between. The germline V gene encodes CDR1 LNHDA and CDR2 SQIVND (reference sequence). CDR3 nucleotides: TGTGCCAGTAGTGCGATCGGGAGGAACACTGAAGCTTTCTTT. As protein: CASSAIGRNTEAFF.

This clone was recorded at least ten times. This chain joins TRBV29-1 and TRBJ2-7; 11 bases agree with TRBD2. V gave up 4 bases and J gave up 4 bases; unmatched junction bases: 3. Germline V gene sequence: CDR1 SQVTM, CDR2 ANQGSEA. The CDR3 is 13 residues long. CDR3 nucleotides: TGCAGCGTTGGAGGGACTAGCGGTTACGAGCAGTACTTC. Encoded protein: CSVGGTSGYEQYF.

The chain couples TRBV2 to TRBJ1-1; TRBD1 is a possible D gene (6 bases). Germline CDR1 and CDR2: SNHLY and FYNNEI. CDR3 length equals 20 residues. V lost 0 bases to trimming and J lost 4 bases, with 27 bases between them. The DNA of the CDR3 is TGTGCCAGCAGTGAAGCGCTTTTTGGGCCGGCAGGGGCTTGGGGCACTGAAGCTTTCTTT. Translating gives CASSEALFGPAGAWGTEAFF.

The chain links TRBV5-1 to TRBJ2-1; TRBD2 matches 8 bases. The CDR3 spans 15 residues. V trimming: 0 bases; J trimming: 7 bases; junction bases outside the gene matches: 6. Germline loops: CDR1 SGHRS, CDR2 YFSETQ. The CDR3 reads CASSLDTAGANEQFF. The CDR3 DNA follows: TGCGCCAGCAGCTTGGATACAGCGGGAGCGAATGAGCAGTTCTTC.

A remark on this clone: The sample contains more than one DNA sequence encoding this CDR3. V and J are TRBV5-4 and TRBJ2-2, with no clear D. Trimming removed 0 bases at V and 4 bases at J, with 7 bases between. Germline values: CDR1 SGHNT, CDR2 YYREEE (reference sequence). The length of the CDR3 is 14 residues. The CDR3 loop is CASSLGSGTGELFF. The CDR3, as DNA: TGTGCCAGCAGCTTGGGGTCAGGCACCGGGGAGCTGTTTTTT.

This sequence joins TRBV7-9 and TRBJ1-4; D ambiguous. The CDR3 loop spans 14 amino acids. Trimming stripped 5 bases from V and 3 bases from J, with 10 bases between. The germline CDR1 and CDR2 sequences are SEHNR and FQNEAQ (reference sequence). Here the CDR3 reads CASSLGSPNEKLFF. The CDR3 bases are TGTGCCAGCAGCCTTGGTAGTCCTAATGAAAAACTGTTTTTT.

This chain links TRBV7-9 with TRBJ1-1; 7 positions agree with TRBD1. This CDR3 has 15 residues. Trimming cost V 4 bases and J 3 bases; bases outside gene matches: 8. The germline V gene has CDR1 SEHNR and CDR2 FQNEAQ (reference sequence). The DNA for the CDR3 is TGTGCCAGCAGCTCTCGCCGAGACAGGGACACTGAAGCTTTCTTT. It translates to CASSSRRDRDTEAFF. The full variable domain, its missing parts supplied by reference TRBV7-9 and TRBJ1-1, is DTGVSQNPRHKITKRGQNVTFRCDPISEHNRLYWYRQTLGQGPEFLTYFQNEAQLEKSRLLSDRFSAERPKGSFSTLEIQRTEQGDSAMYLCASSSRRDRDTEAFFGQGTRLTVV.

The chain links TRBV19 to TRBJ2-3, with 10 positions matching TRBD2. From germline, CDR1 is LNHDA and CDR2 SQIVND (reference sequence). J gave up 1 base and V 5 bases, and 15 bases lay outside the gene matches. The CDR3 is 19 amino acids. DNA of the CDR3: TGTGCCAGTAGTTTTTCTAGCGGGAGAGGATTGCACGGCACAGATACGCAGTATTTT. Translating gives CASSFSSGRGLHGTDTQYF. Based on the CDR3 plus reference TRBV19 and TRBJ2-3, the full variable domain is DGGITQSPKYLFRKEGQNVTLSCEQNLNHDAMYWYRQDPGQGLRLIYYSQIVNDFQKGDIAEGYSVSREKKESFPLTVTSAQKNPTAFYLCASSFSSGRGLHGTDTQYFGPGTRLTVL.

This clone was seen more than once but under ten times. CDR3 residues: CASSLGLATGELFF. As DNA, the CDR3 is TGTGCCAGCAGCTTAGGACTAGCGACCGGGGAGCTGTTTTTT. The chain recombines TRBV11-2 with TRBJ2-2, with 8 bases matching TRBD2. Germline CDR1 reads SGHAT; CDR2 reads FQNNGV. This CDR3 region has 14 residues. V shed 1 base and J 5 bases; nucleotides not matched to a gene: 0.

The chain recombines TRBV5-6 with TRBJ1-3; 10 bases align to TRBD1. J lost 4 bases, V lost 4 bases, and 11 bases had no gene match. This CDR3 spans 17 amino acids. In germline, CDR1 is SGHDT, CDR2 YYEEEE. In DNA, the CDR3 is TGTGCCAGCAGCCCCGGCCCGGGACAGGGGATGGGAAACACCATATATTTT. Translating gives CASSPGPGQGMGNTIYF.

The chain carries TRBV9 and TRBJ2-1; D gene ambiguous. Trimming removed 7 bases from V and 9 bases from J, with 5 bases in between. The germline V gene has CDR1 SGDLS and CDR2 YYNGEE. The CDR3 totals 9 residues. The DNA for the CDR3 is TGTGCCAGCCGAGCTGAGCAGTTCTTC. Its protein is CASRAEQFF.

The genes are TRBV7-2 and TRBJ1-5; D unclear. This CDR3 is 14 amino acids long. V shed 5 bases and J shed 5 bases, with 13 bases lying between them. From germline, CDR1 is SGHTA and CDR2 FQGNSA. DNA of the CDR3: TGTGCCAGCAGCATTTTTGCTTCGGATCAGCCCCAGCATTTT. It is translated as CASSIFASDQPQHF.

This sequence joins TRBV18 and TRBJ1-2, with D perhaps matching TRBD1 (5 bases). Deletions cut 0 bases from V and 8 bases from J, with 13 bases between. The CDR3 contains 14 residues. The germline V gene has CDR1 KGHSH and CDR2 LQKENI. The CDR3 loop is CASSPPTPGGGYTF. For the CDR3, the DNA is TGTGCCAGCTCACCACCGACCCCCGGGGGAGGCTACACCTTC.

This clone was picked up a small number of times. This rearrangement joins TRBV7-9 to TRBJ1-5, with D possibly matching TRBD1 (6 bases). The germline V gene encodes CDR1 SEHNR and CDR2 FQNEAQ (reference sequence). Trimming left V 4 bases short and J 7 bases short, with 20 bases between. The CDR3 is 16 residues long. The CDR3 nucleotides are TGTGCCAGCAGCTCAGAAACAGGGAGGGCTGGCCAGCCCCAGCATTTT. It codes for CASSSETGRAGQPQHF.

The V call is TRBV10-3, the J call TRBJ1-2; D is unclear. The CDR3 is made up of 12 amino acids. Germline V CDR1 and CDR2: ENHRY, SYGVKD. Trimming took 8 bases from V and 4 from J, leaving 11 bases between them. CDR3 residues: CAIYTGVYGYTF. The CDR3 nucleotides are TGTGCCATCTATACCGGAGTCTATGGCTACACCTTC.

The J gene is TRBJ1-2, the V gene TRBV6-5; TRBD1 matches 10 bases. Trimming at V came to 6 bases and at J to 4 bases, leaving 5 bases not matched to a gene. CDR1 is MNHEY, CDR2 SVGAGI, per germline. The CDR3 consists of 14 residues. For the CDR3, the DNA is TGTGCCAGCAGAAGGGACAGGGGATCCTATGGCTACACCTTC. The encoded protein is CASRRDRGSYGYTF.

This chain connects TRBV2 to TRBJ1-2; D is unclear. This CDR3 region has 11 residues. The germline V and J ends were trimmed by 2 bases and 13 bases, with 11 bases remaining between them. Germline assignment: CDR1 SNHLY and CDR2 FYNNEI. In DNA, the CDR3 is TGTGCCAGCAGTGAACTCGGGTCGGGCACCTTC. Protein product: CASSELGSGTF.

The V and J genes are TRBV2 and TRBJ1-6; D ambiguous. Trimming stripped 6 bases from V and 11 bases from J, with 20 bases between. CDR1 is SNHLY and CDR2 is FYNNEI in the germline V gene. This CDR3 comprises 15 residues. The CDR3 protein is CASSSVGEFRTPLHF. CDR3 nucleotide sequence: TGTGCCAGCAGCTCTGTCGGGGAGTTTAGGACACCCCTCCACTTT.

The CDR3 protein is CASSLYLQGTDTQYF. In nucleotides, the CDR3 is TGTGCCAGCAGCTTATATTTACAGGGAACAGATACGCAGTATTTT. This chain links TRBV7-8 with TRBJ2-3, with D possibly being TRBD1 (6 bases). CDR1 and CDR2 (germline): SGHVS, FQNEAQ. The CDR3 loop spans 15 amino acids. Trimming removed 2 bases at V and 3 bases at J, with 12 bases between.